These 18 T cell receptor beta chains came from one sample sequenced in a study of T cells in tumors after PD-1 blockade. The table came from immunoSEQ multiplex PCR; TCRdb's copy has only in-frame clones and leaves some out. The sample yields approximately 47,000 clones, approximately 80% seen once. The material was PBMCs, obtained before anti-PD-1 therapy. Receptors were obtained from a human donor with advanced basal cell or squamous cell carcinoma (not recorded which).

In its sample, this clone was seen a few times. This chain connects TRBV7-9 to TRBJ1-4; 7 bases fit TRBD1. V lost 7 bases to trimming and J lost 7 bases; unmatched junction nucleotides: 6. The CDR3 contains 13 residues. Germline V CDR1 and CDR2: SEHNR, FQNEAQ (reference sequence). CDR3 in DNA: TGTGCCAGCACAACAGGGGTCGCTGAAAAACTGTTTTTT. Protein: CASTTGVAEKLFF.

The chain is built from TRBV19 and TRBJ1-6, with 9 bases lining up with TRBD1. J lost 8 bases, V lost 6 bases, and 8 bases had no gene match. The V gene's germline CDR1 is LNHDA and CDR2 SQIVND (reference sequence). The CDR3 length is 15 residues. The CDR3 coding sequence is TGTGCCAGTAGAGGGGGGACAGGGTTGGATTCACCCCTCCACTTT. This sequence encodes CASRGGTGLDSPLHF.

As to this clone: Other DNA sequences in the same sample also yield this CDR3. The genes are TRBV5-4 and TRBJ2-5, with a weak D call TRBD1 (6 bases). Germline values: CDR1 SGHNT, CDR2 YYREEE (reference sequence). This CDR3 has 13 residues. V was shortened by 0 bases and J by 3 bases, with 6 bases between the two germline ends. The chain's CDR3 is CASSLDREETQYF. CDR3 coding DNA: TGTGCCAGCAGCTTGGACAGGGAAGAGACCCAGTACTTC.

The chain has TRBV4-1 and TRBJ2-5, with 8 bases lining up with TRBD2. Per the germline V gene, CDR1 is MGHRA and CDR2 is YSYEKL. The CDR3 is 15 amino acids. V gave up 0 bases and J gave up 3 bases; unmatched junction bases: 3. The CDR3 reads CASSQELTSEETQYF. For the CDR3, the DNA is TGCGCCAGCAGCCAAGAGCTGACTAGCGAAGAGACCCAGTACTTC.

J is TRBJ2-5 and V is TRBV25-1; D may be TRBD1 (6 bases). V was pared by 5 bases and J by 2 bases, with 12 bases between. CDR1 MGHDK and CDR2 SYGVNS come from the germline V gene. There are 14 residues in the CDR3. This CDR3 is CASSPRTVQETQYF. The CDR3 coding sequence is TGTGCCAGCAGTCCCCGGACAGTTCAAGAGACCCAGTACTTC.

The chain employs TRBV7-9 and TRBJ1-2; D not resolved. Trimming removed 4 bases from V and 10 bases from J, with 13 bases in between. Germline loops: CDR1 SEHNR, CDR2 FQNEAQ (reference sequence). The CDR3 is 12 amino acids. The CDR3, as DNA: TGTGCCAGCAGCTCCCAGACTGATTACTACACCTTC. This sequence encodes CASSSQTDYYTF.

V usage is TRBV6-2 or TRBV6-3 and J usage is TRBJ1-5, with D possibly TRBD1 on 6 matching bases. The CDR3 runs 14 residues. V dropped 2 bases and J dropped 4 bases, with 9 bases sitting between them. From germline, CDR1 is MNHEY and CDR2 SVGEGT. CDR3 sequence (DNA): TGTGCCAGCAGTTACCGGACAGAAAATCAGCCCCAGCATTTT. As protein: CASSYRTENQPQHF.

The V gene is TRBV28, the J gene TRBJ1-1; TRBD1 matches 8 bases. Germline V lookup: CDR1 MDHEN, CDR2 SYDVKM. J lost 3 bases, V lost 4 bases, and 7 bases had no gene match. The CDR3 covers 15 residues. The CDR3 nucleotides read TGTGCCAGCAGTTCCCGGACAGGGCGGGACACTGAAGCTTTCTTT. The encoded protein is CASSSRTGRDTEAFF.

The count of this clone is one. The rearrangement joins TRBV5-8 to TRBJ2-7, with 7 positions matching TRBD2. The CDR3 is 15 amino acids. In germline, CDR1 is SGHTS, CDR2 YDEGEE. V lost 4 bases, J lost 12 bases, and 19 bases stayed unmatched. The CDR3 DNA reads TGTGCCAGCAGCAGCGGGGTCCCAGGCTGGAGTGGGTTGTACTTC. Its protein product is CASSSGVPGWSGLYF.

This chain connects TRBV6-6 to TRBJ2-2, with D unclear. The V and J ends lost 4 bases and 6 bases respectively, with 9 bases between them. The germline V gene encodes CDR1 MNHNY and CDR2 SVGAGI (reference sequence). The CDR3 extends over 13 amino acids. CDR3 loop: CASSLGLAGELFF. The DNA for the CDR3 is TGTGCCAGCAGTTTGGGTCTAGCCGGGGAGCTGTTTTTT.

The chain carries TRBV12-3 or TRBV12-4 and TRBJ2-1; weak D call: TRBD2 (6 bases). Trimming removed 8 bases from V and 9 bases from J, with 11 bases in between. The CDR3 covers 11 residues. The CDR3 coding sequence is TGTGCCAGCCGGATCGGGGGTGAGCAGTTCTTC. Protein product: CASRIGGEQFF.

This clone is labeled medium-sized. The chain has TRBV3-1 (or the pseudogene TRBV3-2) and TRBJ1-2; tentatively, D is TRBD1 (6 bases). Germline CDR1 is LGHDT and CDR2 is YNNKEL (reference sequence). CDR3 length: 15 amino acids. V lost 3 bases to trimming and J lost 3 bases, with 14 bases between them. In DNA, the CDR3 is TGTGCCAGCAGCCAGAGGACAGAACTCCACTATGGCTACACCTTC. Its protein is CASSQRTELHYGYTF.

The rearrangement uses TRBV2 and TRBJ2-5, with 7 bases identical to TRBD2. The germline gives CDR1 SNHLY, CDR2 FYNNEI. The CDR3 runs 13 residues. V lost 3 bases to trimming and J lost 5 bases; unmatched junction nucleotides: 3. CDR3 sequence reads: CASSEGEGETQYF. The CDR3 DNA reads TGTGCCAGCAGTGAGGGGGAGGGCGAGACCCAGTACTTC.

The CDR3 bases are TGTGCCAGCTCACCATCGACCGGGGCAGCGCTAAGCACAGATACGCAGTATTTT. This translates into CASSPSTGAALSTDTQYF. This rearrangement joins TRBV18 to TRBJ2-3; possibly TRBD1 or TRBD2 for D (5 bases each). The germline V gene has CDR1 KGHSH and CDR2 LQKENI. The CDR3 is 18 residues long. V was shortened by 2 bases and J by 0 bases, with 18 bases between the two germline ends.

The V call is TRBV5-6, the J call TRBJ2-2; 8 positions match TRBD1. The CDR3 covers 15 residues. V dropped 5 bases and J dropped 4; count of bases not matched to a gene: 7. Germline V CDR1 and CDR2: SGHDT, YYEEEE. CDR3 sequence: CASRPQGAGTGELFF. DNA for the CDR3: TGTGCCAGCAGGCCGCAGGGGGCTGGCACCGGGGAGCTGTTTTTT.

The chain carries TRBV27 and TRBJ2-1; 12 nucleotides agree with TRBD1. V was clipped by 4 bases and J by 4 bases; unmatched bases: 11. Germline-derived CDR1 and CDR2 are MNHEY and SMNVEV (reference sequence). The length of the CDR3 is 18 residues. The CDR3 nucleotides are TGTGCCAGCAGTTCCTTCCCGGGACAGGGGGCGTGGTACAATGAGCAGTTCTTC. Translation: CASSSFPGQGAWYNEQFF.

The chain carries TRBV7-9 and TRBJ1-2; 10 bases align to TRBD1. This CDR3 region has 14 residues. The J segment lost 8 bases and the V segment lost 5 bases, leaving 8 bases of the junction unmatched. In germline, CDR1 is SEHNR, CDR2 FQNEAQ (reference sequence). For the CDR3, the DNA is TGTGCCAGCAGCCCCGGGACAGGGGTTGGAGGCTACACCTTC. Translation: CASSPGTGVGGYTF.

This clone appeared a single time. The CDR3 protein is CASSVAFSGRAGDTQYF. As DNA, the CDR3 is TGTGCCAGCAGCGTAGCTTTTAGCGGGAGGGCCGGAGATACGCAGTATTTT. The chain uses TRBV9 and TRBJ2-3; 11 nucleotides match TRBD2. CDR3 size: 17 residues. Looked up from germline, CDR1 is SGDLS and CDR2 is YYNGEE. V dropped 0 bases and J dropped 5; count of bases not matched to a gene: 8.